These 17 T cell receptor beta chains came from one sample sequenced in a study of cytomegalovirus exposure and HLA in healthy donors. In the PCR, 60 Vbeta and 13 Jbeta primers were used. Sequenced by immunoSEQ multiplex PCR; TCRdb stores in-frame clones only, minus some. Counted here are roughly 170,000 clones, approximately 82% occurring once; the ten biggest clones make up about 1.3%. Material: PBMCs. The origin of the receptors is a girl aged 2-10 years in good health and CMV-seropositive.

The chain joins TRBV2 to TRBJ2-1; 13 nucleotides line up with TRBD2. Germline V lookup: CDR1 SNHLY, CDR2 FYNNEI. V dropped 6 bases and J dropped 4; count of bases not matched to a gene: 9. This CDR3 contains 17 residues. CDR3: CASRGGLAGDLYNEQFF. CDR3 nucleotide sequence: TGTGCCAGCAGGGGAGGACTAGCGGGGGACTTATACAATGAGCAGTTCTTC. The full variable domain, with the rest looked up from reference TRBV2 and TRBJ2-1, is EPEVTQTPSHQVTQMGQEVILRCVPISNHLYFYWYRQILGQKVEFLVSFYNNEISEKSEIFDDQFSVERPDGSNFTLKIRSTKLEDSAMYFCASRGGLAGDLYNEQFFGPGTRLTVL.

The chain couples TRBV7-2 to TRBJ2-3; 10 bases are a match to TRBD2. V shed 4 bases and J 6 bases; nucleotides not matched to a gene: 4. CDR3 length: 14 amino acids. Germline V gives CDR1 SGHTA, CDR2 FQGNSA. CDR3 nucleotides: TGTGCCAGCAGCTCCGGACTAGCGGCTGATACGCAGTATTTT. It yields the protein CASSSGLAADTQYF.

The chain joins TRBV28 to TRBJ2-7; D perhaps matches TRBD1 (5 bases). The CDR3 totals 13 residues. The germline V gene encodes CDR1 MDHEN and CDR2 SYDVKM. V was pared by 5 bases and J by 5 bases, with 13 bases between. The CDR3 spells CASSPDTEDEQYF. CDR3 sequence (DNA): TGTGCCAGCAGTCCGGACACCGAAGACGAGCAGTACTTC. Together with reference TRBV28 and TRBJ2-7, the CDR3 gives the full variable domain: DVKVTQSSRYLVKRTGEKVFLECVQDMDHENMFWYRQDPGLGLRLIYFSYDVKMKEKGDIPEGYSVSREKKERFSLILESASTNQTSMYLCASSPDTEDEQYFGPGTRLTVT.

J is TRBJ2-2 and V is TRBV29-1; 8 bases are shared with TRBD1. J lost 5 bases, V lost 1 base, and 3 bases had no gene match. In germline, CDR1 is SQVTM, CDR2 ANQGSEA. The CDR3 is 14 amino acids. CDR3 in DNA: TGCAGCGTTGAAGGGCAGGGGGCTACCGGGGAGCTGTTTTTT. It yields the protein CSVEGQGATGELFF.

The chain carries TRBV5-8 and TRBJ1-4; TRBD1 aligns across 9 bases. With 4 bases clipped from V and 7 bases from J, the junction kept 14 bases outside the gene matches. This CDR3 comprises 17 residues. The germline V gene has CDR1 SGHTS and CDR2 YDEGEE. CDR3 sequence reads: CASSELTGGITGEKLFF. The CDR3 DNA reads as TGTGCCAGCAGCGAACTGACAGGGGGTATTACGGGTGAAAAACTGTTTTTT.

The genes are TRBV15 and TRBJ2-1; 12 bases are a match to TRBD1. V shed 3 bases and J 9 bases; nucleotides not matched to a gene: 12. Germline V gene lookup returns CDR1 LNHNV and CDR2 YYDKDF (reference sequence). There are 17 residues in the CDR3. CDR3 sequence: CATSRDPGTGGRGEQFF. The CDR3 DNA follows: TGTGCCACCAGCAGGGACCCCGGGACAGGGGGCCGTGGTGAGCAGTTCTTC.

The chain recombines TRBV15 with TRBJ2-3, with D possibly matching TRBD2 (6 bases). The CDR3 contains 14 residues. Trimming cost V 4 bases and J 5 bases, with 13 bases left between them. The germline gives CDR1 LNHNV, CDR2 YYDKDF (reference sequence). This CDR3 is CATSILSGLDTQYF. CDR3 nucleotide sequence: TGTGCCACCAGCATCCTTAGCGGATTAGATACGCAGTATTTT.

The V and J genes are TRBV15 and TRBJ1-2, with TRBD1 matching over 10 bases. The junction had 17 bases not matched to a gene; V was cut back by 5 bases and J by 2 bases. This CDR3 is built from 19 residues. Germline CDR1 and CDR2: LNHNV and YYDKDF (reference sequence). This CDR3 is CATSPGGNPGTGVNYGYTF. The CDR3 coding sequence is TGTGCCACCAGCCCCGGGGGCAACCCCGGGACAGGGGTCAACTATGGCTACACCTTC.

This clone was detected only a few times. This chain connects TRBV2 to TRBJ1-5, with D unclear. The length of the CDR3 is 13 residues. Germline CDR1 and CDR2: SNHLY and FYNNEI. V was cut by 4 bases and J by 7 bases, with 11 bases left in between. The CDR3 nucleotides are TGTGCCAGCAGTGGCCTCGGAGGACAGCCCCAGCATTTT. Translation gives CASSGLGGQPQHF. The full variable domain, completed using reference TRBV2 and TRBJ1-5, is EPEVTQTPSHQVTQMGQEVILRCVPISNHLYFYWYRQILGQKVEFLVSFYNNEISEKSEIFDDQFSVERPDGSNFTLKIRSTKLEDSAMYFCASSGLGGQPQHFGDGTRLSIL.

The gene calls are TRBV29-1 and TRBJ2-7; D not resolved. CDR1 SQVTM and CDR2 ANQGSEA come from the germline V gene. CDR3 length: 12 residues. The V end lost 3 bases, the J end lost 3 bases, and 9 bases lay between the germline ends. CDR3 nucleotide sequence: TGCAGCGTTGAGTATCTACTCTACGAGCAGTACTTC. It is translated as CSVEYLLYEQYF.

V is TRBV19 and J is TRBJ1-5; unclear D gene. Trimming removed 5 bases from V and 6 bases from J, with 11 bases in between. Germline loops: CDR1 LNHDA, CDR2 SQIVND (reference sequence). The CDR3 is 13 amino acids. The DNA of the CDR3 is TGTGCCAGTAGTCCGTGGGAGAGTCAGCCCCAGCATTTT. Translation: CASSPWESQPQHF.

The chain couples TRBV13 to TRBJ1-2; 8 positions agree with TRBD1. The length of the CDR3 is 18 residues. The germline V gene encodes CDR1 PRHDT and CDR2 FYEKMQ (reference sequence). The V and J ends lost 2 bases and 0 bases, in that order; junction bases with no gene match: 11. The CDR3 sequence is CASSLIRAGGPPNYGYTF. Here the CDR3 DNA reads TGTGCCAGCAGCTTAATACGGGCAGGGGGCCCTCCTAACTATGGCTACACCTTC.

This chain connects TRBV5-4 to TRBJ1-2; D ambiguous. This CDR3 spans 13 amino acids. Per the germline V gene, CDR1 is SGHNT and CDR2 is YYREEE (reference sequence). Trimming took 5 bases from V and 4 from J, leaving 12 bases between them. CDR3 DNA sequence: TGTGCCAGCAGGCCAGAGGGAGGCTATGGCTACACCTTC. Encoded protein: CASRPEGGYGYTF.

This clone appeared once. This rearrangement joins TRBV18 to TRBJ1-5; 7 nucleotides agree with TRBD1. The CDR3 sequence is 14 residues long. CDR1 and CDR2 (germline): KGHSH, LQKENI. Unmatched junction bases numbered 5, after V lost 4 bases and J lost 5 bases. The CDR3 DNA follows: TGTGCCAGCTCACAAAGGACAGGTTATCAGCCCCAGCATTTT. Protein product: CASSQRTGYQPQHF.

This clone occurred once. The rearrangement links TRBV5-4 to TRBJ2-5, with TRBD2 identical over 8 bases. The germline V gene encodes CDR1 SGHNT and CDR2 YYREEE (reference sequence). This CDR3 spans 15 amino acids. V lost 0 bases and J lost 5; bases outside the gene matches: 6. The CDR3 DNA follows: TGTGCCAGCAGCTTGGCGGGGGGGAGCCGGGAGACCCAGTACTTC. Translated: CASSLAGGSRETQYF. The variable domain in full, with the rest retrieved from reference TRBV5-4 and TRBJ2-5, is ETGVTQSPTHLIKTRGQQVTLRCSSQSGHNTVSWYQQALGQGPQFIFQYYREEENGRGNFPPRFSGLQFPNYSSELNVNALELDDSALYLCASSLAGGSRETQYFGPGTRLLVL.

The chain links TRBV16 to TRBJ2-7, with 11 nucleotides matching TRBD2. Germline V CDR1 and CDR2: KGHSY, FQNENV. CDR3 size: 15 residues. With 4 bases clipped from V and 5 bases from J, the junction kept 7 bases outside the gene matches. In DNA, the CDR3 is TGTGCCAGCAGCCGACTGGGACTAGCGGAGGACGAGCAGTACTTC. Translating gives CASSRLGLAEDEQYF.

Here the CDR3 reads CASSLYRGGTDTQYF. Here the CDR3 DNA reads TGTGCCAGCAGCTTATATCGCGGGGGCACAGATACGCAGTATTTT. This chain connects TRBV11-3 to TRBJ2-3, with D possibly being TRBD2 (6 bases). Trimming stripped 2 bases from V and 1 base from J, with 10 bases between. Germline CDR1 reads SGHNT; CDR2 reads YENEEA. This CDR3 has 15 residues.